This T cell receptor (beta chain) came from a study of OX40 agonist ivuxolimab in advanced cancers. Study-level information: Enrolled patients in dose escalation had cancers that were hepatocellular carcinoma, melanoma, renal cell or head and neck cancer.

With respect to this clone: As yet, its antigen is unknown.

The repertoire was sequenced with immunoSEQ multiplex PCR; TCRdb's copy has only in-frame clones and lacks some. The table includes 60,000 to 95,000 clones, roughly 85% detected once. Germline CDR1 is SGHTA and CDR2 is FQGNSA. The CDR3 consists of 13 residues. V lost 6 bases and J lost 4, with 10 bases in between. Study results and limitations: Dosing at 0.1 to 3.0 mg/kg was accompanied by clonal expansion of CD4+ and CD8+ blood T cells by week 6. Relatively little clonal expansion, among the lowest observed, appeared in partial responders at 0.1-3.0 mg/kg.

Material: CD4+ or CD8+ T cells sorted from blood, obtained in a trial of the OX40 agonist ivuxolimab. This TCR was recovered from an adult with an advanced solid tumor such as melanoma, head and neck, liver or kidney cancer. This chain links TRBV7-2 with TRBJ2-1, with D hard to call. CDR3 in amino acids: CASRLNSYNEQFF. CDR3 nucleotides: TGTGCCAGCAGGCTGAACTCGTACAATGAGCAGTTCTTC. Based on the CDR3 plus reference TRBV7-2 and TRBJ2-1, the full variable domain is GAGVSQSPSNKVTEKGKDVELRCDPISGHTALYWYRQSLGQGLEFLIYFQGNSAPDKSGLPSDRFSAERTGGSVSTLTIQRTQQEDSAVYLCASRLNSYNEQFFGPGTRLTVL.